Listed below are T cell receptor beta chains from one sample, sequenced in a study of T cells in Graves' hyperthyroidism and ophthalmopathy. TCRdb re-derived calls from the multiplex PCR reads in MiXCR, one entry per CDR3 protein. The sample comprises nearly 600,000 distinct CDR3 sequences, about 15% of which are singletons, and under 7% rests with the top ten. The source material was blood. The receptors originated from a woman aged 25-40 years with Graves' hyperthyroidism that later progressed to Graves' ophthalmopathy. CDR3s include the opening cysteine and the closing phenylalanine or tryptophan. Fields, in order: V gene, J gene, D gene, clone size, CDR3 protein, CDR3 DNA. The D gene is left open where the match is weak. Only part of the rows carry a size: once, few, many, or a class if the clone is expanded.

v_gene: TRBV7-6
j_gene: TRBJ1-6
d_gene: NA
abundance: many
CDR3aa: CASSPTFGNSPLHF
CDR3nt: TGTGCCAGCAGCCCAACCTTCGGGAATTCACCCCTCCACTTT

v_gene: TRBV20-1
j_gene: TRBJ1-2
d_gene: NA
abundance: NA
CDR3aa: CSARSTQGFWGYTF
CDR3nt: TGCAGTGCTAGAAGTACCCAGGGGTTCTGGGGCTACACCTTC

v_gene: TRBV10-3
j_gene: TRBJ2-3
d_gene: TRBD2
abundance: few
CDR3aa: CAIRLAGVIPDTQYF
CDR3nt: TGTGCCATCAGACTAGCGGGAGTAATCCCAGATACGCAGTATTTT

v_gene: TRBV6-1
j_gene: TRBJ2-7
d_gene: NA
abundance: many
CDR3aa: CASRSSFSSTVRYEQYF
CDR3nt: TGTGCCAGCAGGTCCTCCTTCTCGTCGACTGTTCGCTACGAGCAGTACTTC

v_gene: TRBV20-1
j_gene: TRBJ2-2
d_gene: TRBD2
abundance: NA
CDR3aa: CSASAGANTGELFF
CDR3nt: TGCAGTGCTAGTGCGGGAGCAAACACCGGGGAGCTGTTTTTT

v_gene: TRBV7-9
j_gene: TRBJ1-5
d_gene: NA
abundance: NA
CDR3aa: CASSLATNQPQHF
CDR3nt: TGTGCCAGCAGCTTAGCGACCAATCAGCCCCAGCATTTT

v_gene: TRBV27
j_gene: TRBJ1-2
d_gene: NA
abundance: many
CDR3aa: CASSPGYSEGDQEDYGYTF
CDR3nt: TGTGCCAGCAGTCCCGGTTACTCGGAGGGGGACCAAGAGGACTATGGCTACACCTTC

v_gene: TRBV20-1
j_gene: TRBJ2-7
d_gene: TRBD2
abundance: many
CDR3aa: CSARSLAGVLSYEQYF
CDR3nt: TGCAGTGCTAGAAGTCTAGCGGGAGTGTTATCCTACGAGCAGTACTTC

v_gene: TRBV25-1
j_gene: TRBJ2-1
d_gene: NA
abundance: many
CDR3aa: CASRQTGTGGTSNNEQFF
CDR3nt: TGTGCCAGCAGACAAACCGGCACAGGGGGGACTAGCAACAATGAGCAGTTCTTC

v_gene: TRBV12-3/TRBV12-4
j_gene: TRBJ2-2
d_gene: NA
abundance: few
CDR3aa: CASRGGGVLGELFF
CDR3nt: TGTGCCAGCAGGGGGGGTGGGGTTCTCGGGGAGCTGTTTTTT